This entry describes one T cell receptor (beta chain). The sample is drawn from a study of blood T cell repertoires in COVID-19. Turning to the study itself: Acute and convalescent COVID-19 samples came from the United States, Italy and Spain. Sources were T cells, B-cell-depleted T cells, or PBMCs; the material itself was cDNA or gDNA.

Germline V gene data show CDR1 as LGHNA and CDR2 as YNFKEQ. With 2 bases clipped from V and 6 bases from J, the junction kept 5 bases outside the gene matches. This CDR3 comprises 15 residues. Per the authors' pipeline: Reference gene primer amplification gave estimated nucleated cell counts. Assay used: immunoSEQ multiplex PCR; TCRdb lists only in-frame clones, some missing. The V and J calls and clone size are taken from that table; D and trimming were inferred from the DNA. The top ten clones hold less than 15% of a sample with over 150,000 clones, more than 65% of them seen once. This receptor was obtained from a human donor in a cohort sampled during active COVID-19. The rearrangement joins TRBV4-2 to TRBJ2-7, with 12 bases identical to TRBD2. Material: peripheral blood. In nucleotides, the CDR3 is TGTGCCAGCAGCCAACATACTAGCGGGAGGACCGAGCAGTACTTC. Translation: CASSQHTSGRTEQYF.